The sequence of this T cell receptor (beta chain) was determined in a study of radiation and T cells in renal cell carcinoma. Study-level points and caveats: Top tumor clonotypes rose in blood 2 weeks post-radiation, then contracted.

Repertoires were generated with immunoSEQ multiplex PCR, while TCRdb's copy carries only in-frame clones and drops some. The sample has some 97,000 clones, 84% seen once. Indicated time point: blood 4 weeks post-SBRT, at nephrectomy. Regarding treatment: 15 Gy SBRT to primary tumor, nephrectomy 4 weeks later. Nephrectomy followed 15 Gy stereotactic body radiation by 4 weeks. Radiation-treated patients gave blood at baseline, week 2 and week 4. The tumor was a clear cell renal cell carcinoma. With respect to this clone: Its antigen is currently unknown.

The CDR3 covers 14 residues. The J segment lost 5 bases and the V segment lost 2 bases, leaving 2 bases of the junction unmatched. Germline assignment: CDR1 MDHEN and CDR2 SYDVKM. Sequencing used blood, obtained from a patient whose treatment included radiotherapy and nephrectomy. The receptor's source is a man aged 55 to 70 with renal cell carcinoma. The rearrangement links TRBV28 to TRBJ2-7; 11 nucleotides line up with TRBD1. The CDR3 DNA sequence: TGTGCCAGCAGTTTAGGGACAGGGGGGGACGAGCAGTACTTC. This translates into CASSLGTGGDEQYF.